One sample yielded the 18 T cell receptor beta chains listed below, sequenced in a study of CD8 T cells in Susac syndrome. Random hexamers served to reverse transcribe about 0.5 to 1 ug RNA. TCRdb reprocessed the immunoSEQ multiplex PCR reads via MiXCR and lists one record per CDR3 protein. This repertoire shows roughly 50,000 distinct CDR3 sequences, roughly 93% found once; its top ten account for less than 0.65%. The sequenced sample was CD8+ T cells from PBMCs. The receptor source for this set is a human donor in good health.

This sequence joins TRBV29-1 and TRBJ1-2; 7 bases line up with TRBD1. The CDR3 extends over 14 amino acids. The germline CDR1 and CDR2 sequences are SQVTM and ANQGSEA. J lost 8 bases, V lost 0 bases, and 9 bases had no gene match. The CDR3 nucleotides are TGCAGCGTTGAAGATCCCACAGGGGCCCTCGGCTACACCTTC. It yields the protein CSVEDPTGALGYTF. The whole variable domain, filled in from reference TRBV29-1 and TRBJ1-2, reads SAVISQKPSRDICQRGTSLTIQCQVDSQVTMMFWYRQQPGQSLTLIATANQGSEATYESGFVIDKFPISRPNLTFSTLTVSNMSPEDSSIYLCSVEDPTGALGYTFGSGTRLTVV.

This chain uses TRBV11-2 with TRBJ2-1; 15 bases are a match to TRBD2. The CDR3 sequence is 15 residues long. The J segment lost 3 bases and the V segment lost 6 bases, leaving 0 bases of the junction unmatched. Germline CDR1 reads SGHAT; CDR2 reads FQNNGV. CDR3 amino acids: CASRGLAGGYNEQFF. CDR3 in DNA: TGTGCCAGCAGGGGACTAGCGGGAGGCTACAATGAGCAGTTCTTC.

This rearrangement joins TRBV29-1 to TRBJ2-7; the D gene is possibly TRBD1 (6 bases). This CDR3 contains 13 residues. Between the trimmed V and J ends, which lost 6 bases and 0 bases, there was a span of 12 bases. CDR1 and CDR2 (germline): SQVTM, ANQGSEA. CDR3 loop: CSVLQGSSYEQYF. As DNA, the CDR3 is TGCAGCGTCCTGCAGGGGAGCTCCTACGAGCAGTACTTC.

This clonotype was seen once. V usage is TRBV27 and J usage is TRBJ2-1; TRBD2 matches 7 bases. CDR3 length: 15 amino acids. Germline assignment: CDR1 MNHEY and CDR2 SMNVEV (reference sequence). After removal of 7 bases from V and 2 bases from J, the junction contained 8 bases not matched to a gene. The CDR3: CASNHGLAAYNEQFF. CDR3 bases: TGTGCCAGCAATCATGGGCTAGCGGCCTACAATGAGCAGTTCTTC.

The chain carries TRBV28 and TRBJ2-1, with 7 bases that match TRBD1. This CDR3 spans 16 amino acids. The J segment lost 2 bases and the V segment lost 4 bases, leaving 8 bases of the junction unmatched. Per the germline V gene, CDR1 is MDHEN and CDR2 is SYDVKM. The CDR3 DNA is TGTGCCAGCAGTTCCCGACAGGGTGATACCTACAATGAGCAGTTCTTC. Its protein is CASSSRQGDTYNEQFF.

The genes are TRBV19 and TRBJ2-7; the D is unclear. The V end lost 3 bases, the J end lost 3 bases, and 3 bases lay between the germline ends. From germline, CDR1 is LNHDA and CDR2 SQIVND (reference sequence). This CDR3 is built from 11 residues. CDR3 amino acids: CASSMGYEQYF. The CDR3 DNA reads TGTGCCAGTAGTATGGGCTACGAGCAGTACTTC.

The V call is TRBV3-1, the J call TRBJ2-7, with 7 bases aligning to TRBD2. The CDR3 consists of 15 residues. Germline V gene sequence: CDR1 LGHDT, CDR2 YNNKEL (reference sequence). The ends lost 1 base at V and 5 bases at J; junction bases unmatched: 8. The CDR3 DNA follows: TGTGCCAGCAGCCAAGGTAGCGGGCATGGGAACGAGCAGTACTTC. Translating gives CASSQGSGHGNEQYF.

V is TRBV28 and J is TRBJ2-7; D gene unclear. V lost 3 bases, J lost 3 bases, and 9 bases lay in between. The CDR3 loop spans 13 amino acids. Germline CDR1 reads MDHEN; CDR2 reads SYDVKM. This CDR3 reads CASSLAHLYEQYF. DNA for the CDR3: TGTGCCAGCAGTTTGGCCCATCTCTACGAGCAGTACTTC.

The chain links TRBV20-1 to TRBJ1-3; D perhaps matches TRBD1 (6 bases). Trimming removed 5 bases at V and 0 bases at J, with 17 bases between. Germline lookup yields CDR1 DFQATT and CDR2 SNEGSKA (reference sequence). This CDR3 is 16 amino acids long. This CDR3 reads CSALYTGLSSGNTIYF. The CDR3 DNA sequence: TGCAGTGCTCTCTACACAGGGTTAAGCTCTGGAAACACCATATATTTT.

The V call is TRBV29-1, the J call TRBJ2-1, with 8 bases matching TRBD2. Germline V CDR1 and CDR2: SQVTM, ANQGSEA. The trim removed 3 bases at V and 3 bases at J, leaving 7 bases unmatched. This CDR3 contains 15 residues. This CDR3 is CSVESPSGYYNEQFF. DNA of the CDR3: TGCAGCGTTGAGTCCCCTAGCGGGTACTACAATGAGCAGTTCTTC.

The gene calls are TRBV20-1 and TRBJ2-7; TRBD2 might be the D (6 bases). The germline V gene has CDR1 DFQATT and CDR2 SNEGSKA (reference sequence). V lost 1 base and J 0 bases, leaving 10 bases between the germline ends. The CDR3 length is 14 residues. The CDR3 DNA follows: TGCAGTGCTAGAGGCGGGATGAACTCCTACGAGCAGTACTTC. Protein sequence: CSARGGMNSYEQYF.

The chain links TRBV19 to TRBJ2-3, with 8 bases aligning to TRBD2. Germline V gene lookup returns CDR1 LNHDA and CDR2 SQIVND (reference sequence). This CDR3 contains 15 residues. Losses at the gene ends were 9 bases for V and 0 bases for J; bases not matched to a gene: 8. CDR3 residues: CARTTSGGSTDTQYF. CDR3 nucleotide sequence: TGTGCCAGGACAACTAGCGGAGGGAGCACAGATACGCAGTATTTT. Combining the CDR3 with reference TRBV19 and TRBJ2-3 gives the whole variable domain DGGITQSPKYLFRKEGQNVTLSCEQNLNHDAMYWYRQDPGQGLRLIYYSQIVNDFQKGDIAEGYSVSREKKESFPLTVTSAQKNPTAFYLCARTTSGGSTDTQYFGPGTRLTVL.

The V call is TRBV5-1, the J call TRBJ2-3; no clear D. This CDR3 spans 16 amino acids. Trimming cost V 0 bases and J 4 bases, with 15 bases left between them. Looked up from germline, CDR1 is SGHRS and CDR2 is YFSETQ. CDR3 nucleotides: TGCGCCAGCAGCTTGGGAGTATGGGTGTCTTCAGATACGCAGTATTTT. Protein sequence: CASSLGVWVSSDTQYF.

The V call is TRBV29-1, the J call TRBJ1-2; TRBD1 agrees at 9 bases. Germline CDR1 reads SQVTM; CDR2 reads ANQGSEA. V trimming: 4 bases; J trimming: 9 bases; junction bases outside the gene matches: 9. This CDR3 contains 13 residues. CDR3: CSVAGTGINSYTF. CDR3 nucleotide sequence: TGCAGCGTTGCCGGGACAGGGATCAATAGCTACACCTTC.

CDR3 residues: CASSGPYSYEQYF. The CDR3 nucleotides read TGCGCCAGCAGTGGACCGTACTCCTACGAGCAGTACTTC. This rearrangement joins TRBV10-2 to TRBJ2-7, with unresolved D. V was trimmed by 4 bases and J by 0 bases, leaving 7 bases between them. From germline, CDR1 is WSHSY and CDR2 SAAADI. The length of the CDR3 is 13 residues.

This chain joins TRBV28 and TRBJ1-5; weak D call: TRBD1 (6 bases). The ends were cut back, 3 bases at V and 4 bases at J, with 16 bases in the middle. CDR3 length equals 16 residues. Germline V gene lookup returns CDR1 MDHEN and CDR2 SYDVKM. Here the CDR3 DNA reads TGTGCCAGCAGTTTGGTTGAGCGGGGACATAATCAGCCCCAGCATTTT. This sequence encodes CASSLVERGHNQPQHF. The full variable domain, with the rest looked up from reference TRBV28 and TRBJ1-5, is DVKVTQSSRYLVKRTGEKVFLECVQDMDHENMFWYRQDPGLGLRLIYFSYDVKMKEKGDIPEGYSVSREKKERFSLILESASTNQTSMYLCASSLVERGHNQPQHFGDGTRLSIL.

The rearrangement links TRBV4-2 to TRBJ1-1, with D possibly being TRBD1 (5 bases). Germline CDR1 and CDR2: LGHNA and YNFKEQ. The germline V and J ends were trimmed by 3 bases and 1 base, with 12 bases remaining between them. CDR3 size: 15 residues. CDR3 in amino acids: CASSHEDTSNTEAFF. The CDR3 DNA reads TGTGCCAGCAGCCATGAGGACACCTCGAACACTGAAGCTTTCTTT.

This clonotype was seen more than once but under ten times. The genes are TRBV29-1 and TRBJ2-7, with D tentatively TRBD2 (6 bases). V lost 4 bases and J lost 0, with 10 bases in between. The CDR3 has 13 amino acids. From germline, CDR1 is SQVTM and CDR2 ANQGSEA. CDR3 DNA sequence: TGCAGCGTTGGGCTAGCGTCCTCCTACGAGCAGTACTTC. Its translation: CSVGLASSYEQYF.